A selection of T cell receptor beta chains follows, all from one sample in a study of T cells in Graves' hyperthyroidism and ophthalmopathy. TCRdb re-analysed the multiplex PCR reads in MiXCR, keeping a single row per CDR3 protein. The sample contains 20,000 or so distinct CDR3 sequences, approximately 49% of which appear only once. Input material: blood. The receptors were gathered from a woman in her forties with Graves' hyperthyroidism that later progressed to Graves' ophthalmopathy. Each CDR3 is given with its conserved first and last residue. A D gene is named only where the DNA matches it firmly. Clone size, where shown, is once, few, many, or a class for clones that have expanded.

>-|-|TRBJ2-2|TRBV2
TGTGCCAGTTTGATCCGTTTACAAGGGGGGGAGCTGTTTTTT
CASLIRLQGGELFF
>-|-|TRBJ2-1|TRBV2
TGTGCCAACAAGGGACTCGGTTACAATGAGCAGTTCTTC
CANKGLGYNEQFF
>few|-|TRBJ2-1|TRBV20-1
TGCAGTGCTAGAGATCCTAGCGCCTCCTACAATGAGCAGTTCTTC
CSARDPSASYNEQFF
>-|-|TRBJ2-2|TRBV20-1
TGCAGTGCTAGTGAGACAGGGGAGCTGTTTTTT
CSASETGELFF
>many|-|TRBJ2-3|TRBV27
TGTGCCAGCAGTACGACGGGACTTAGCACAGATACGCAGTATTTT
CASSTTGLSTDTQYF
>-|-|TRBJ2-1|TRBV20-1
TGCAGTGCTCCTACCCGCACGGGGTTCTCCTACAATGAGCAGTTCTTC
CSAPTRTGFSYNEQFF
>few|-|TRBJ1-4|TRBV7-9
TGTGCCAGCAGCTTAGGAACGCAGGAACTGTTTTTT
CASSLGTQELFF
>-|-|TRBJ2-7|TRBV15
TGTGCCACCAGCAGTCTCACAGGGTTCGAGCAGTACTTC
CATSSLTGFEQYF
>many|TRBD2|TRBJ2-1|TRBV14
TGTGCCAGCAGCCAGCTTAGCGGGAGTTACAATGAGCAGTTCTTC
CASSQLSGSYNEQFF
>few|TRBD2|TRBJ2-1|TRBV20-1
TGCAGTGCAGAGAGGTTAGCGGGAGCTGAGCAGTTCTTC
CSAERLAGAEQFF
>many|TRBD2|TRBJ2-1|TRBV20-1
TGCAGTGCTAGGGGCGAGCGGGAATCAACCTATCATGAGCAGTTCTTC
CSARGERESTYHEQFF
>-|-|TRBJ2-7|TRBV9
TGTGCCAGCAGCGATGGCAGGAGTTACGAGCAGTACTTC
CASSDGRSYEQYF
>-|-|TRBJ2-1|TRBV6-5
TGTGCCAGCAGTTACGATGGGACGTGGAACACAGATACGCAGTTCTTC
CASSYDGTWNTDTQFF
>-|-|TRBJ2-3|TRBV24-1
TGTGCCTCCAGTACAGGATACACAGATGCACAGTATTTT
CASSTGYTDAQYF
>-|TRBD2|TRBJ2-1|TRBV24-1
TGTGCCACCAGTGACGCCGGGACTAGCGTTATGAATGAGCAGTTCTTC
CATSDAGTSVMNEQFF
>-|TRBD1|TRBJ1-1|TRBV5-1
TGCGCCAGCAGCCCAGTCGCGACAGGGGGAAGTATGACTGAAGCTTTCTTT
CASSPVATGGSMTEAFF
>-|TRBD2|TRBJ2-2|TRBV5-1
TGCGCCAGCAGACCAAGGCGGTCAGGGACTAGCGGGAACACCGGGGAGCTGTTTTTT
CASRPRRSGTSGNTGELFF
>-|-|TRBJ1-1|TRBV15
TGTGCCACCAGCAATATCGGGGACACTGAAGCTTTCTTT
CATSNIGDTEAFF